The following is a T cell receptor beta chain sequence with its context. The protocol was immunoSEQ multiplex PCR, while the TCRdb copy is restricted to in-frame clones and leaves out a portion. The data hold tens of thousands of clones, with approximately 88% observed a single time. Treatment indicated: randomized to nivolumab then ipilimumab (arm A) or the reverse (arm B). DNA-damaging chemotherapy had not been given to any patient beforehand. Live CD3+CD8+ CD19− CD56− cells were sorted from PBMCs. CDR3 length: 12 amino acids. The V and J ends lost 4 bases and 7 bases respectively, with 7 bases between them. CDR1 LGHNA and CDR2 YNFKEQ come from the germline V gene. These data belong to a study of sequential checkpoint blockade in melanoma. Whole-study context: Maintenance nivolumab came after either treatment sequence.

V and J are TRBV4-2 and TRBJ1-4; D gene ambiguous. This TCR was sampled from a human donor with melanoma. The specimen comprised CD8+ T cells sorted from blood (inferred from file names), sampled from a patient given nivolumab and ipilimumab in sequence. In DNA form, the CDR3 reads TGTGCCAGCAGCCCCCAGGTTGAAAAACTGTTTTTT. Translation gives CASSPQVEKLFF.